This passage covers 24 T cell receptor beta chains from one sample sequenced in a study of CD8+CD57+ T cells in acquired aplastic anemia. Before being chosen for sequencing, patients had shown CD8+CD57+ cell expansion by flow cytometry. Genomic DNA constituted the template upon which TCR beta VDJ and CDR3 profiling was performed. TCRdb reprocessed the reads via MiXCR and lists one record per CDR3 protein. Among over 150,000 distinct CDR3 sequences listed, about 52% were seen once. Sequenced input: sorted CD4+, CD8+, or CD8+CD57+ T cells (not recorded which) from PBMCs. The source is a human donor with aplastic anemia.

Here the CDR3 reads CATSYLAGSSYEQYF. The DNA of the CDR3 is TGTGCCACCAGCTATCTAGCGGGATCCTCCTACGAGCAGTACTTC. The chain links TRBV15 to TRBJ2-7, with 9 bases aligning to TRBD2. The V gene end was trimmed by 5 bases and the J gene end by 0 bases; junction bases not matched to a gene: 5. The germline CDR1 and CDR2 sequences are LNHNV and YYDKDF (reference sequence). The CDR3 has 15 residues.

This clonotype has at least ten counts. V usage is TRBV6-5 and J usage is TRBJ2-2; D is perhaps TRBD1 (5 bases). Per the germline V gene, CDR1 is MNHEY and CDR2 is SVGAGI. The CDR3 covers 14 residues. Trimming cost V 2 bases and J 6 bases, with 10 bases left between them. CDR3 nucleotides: TGTGCCAGCAGTTACGGGGAAGGGGCCGGGGAGCTGTTTTTT. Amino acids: CASSYGEGAGELFF.

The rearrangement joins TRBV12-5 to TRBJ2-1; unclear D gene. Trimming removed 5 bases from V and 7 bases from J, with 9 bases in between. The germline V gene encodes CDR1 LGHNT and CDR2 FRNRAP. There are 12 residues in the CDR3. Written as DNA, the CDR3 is TGTGCTAGTGGTCCCCCCCCTAATGAGCAGTTCTTC. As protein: CASGPPPNEQFF.

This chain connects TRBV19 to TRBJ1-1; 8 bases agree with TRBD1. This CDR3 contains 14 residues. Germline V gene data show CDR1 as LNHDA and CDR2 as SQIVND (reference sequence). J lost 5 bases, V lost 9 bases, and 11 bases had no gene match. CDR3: CASSLKTGETEAFF. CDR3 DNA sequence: TGTGCCAGCAGCTTAAAGACAGGGGAAACTGAAGCTTTCTTT. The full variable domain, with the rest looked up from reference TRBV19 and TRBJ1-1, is DGGITQSPKYLFRKEGQNVTLSCEQNLNHDAMYWYRQDPGQGLRLIYYSQIVNDFQKGDIAEGYSVSREKKESFPLTVTSAQKNPTAFYLCASSLKTGETEAFFGQGTRLTVV.

CDR3 loop: CASNRAGSYNSPLHF. The CDR3 DNA sequence: TGTGCCAGCAATCGGGCGGGCAGCTATAATTCACCCCTCCACTTT. The V call is TRBV6-1, the J call TRBJ1-6; no definite D call. The CDR3 is 15 residues long. Looked up from germline, CDR1 is MNHNS and CDR2 is SASEGT. Trimming left V 7 bases short and J 3 bases short, with 13 bases between.

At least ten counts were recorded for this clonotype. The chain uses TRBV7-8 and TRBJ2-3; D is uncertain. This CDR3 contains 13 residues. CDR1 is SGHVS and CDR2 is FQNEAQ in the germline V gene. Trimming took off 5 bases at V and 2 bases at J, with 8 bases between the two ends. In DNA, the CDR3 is TGTGCCAGCAGCGTGGATAACACAGATACGCAGTATTTT. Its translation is CASSVDNTDTQYF.

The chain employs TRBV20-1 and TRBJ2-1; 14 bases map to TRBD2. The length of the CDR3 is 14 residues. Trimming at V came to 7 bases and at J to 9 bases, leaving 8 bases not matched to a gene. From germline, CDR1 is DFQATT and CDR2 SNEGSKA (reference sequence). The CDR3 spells CSGERTSGRSEQFF. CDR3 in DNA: TGCAGTGGTGAGCGGACTAGCGGGAGGAGTGAGCAGTTCTTC.

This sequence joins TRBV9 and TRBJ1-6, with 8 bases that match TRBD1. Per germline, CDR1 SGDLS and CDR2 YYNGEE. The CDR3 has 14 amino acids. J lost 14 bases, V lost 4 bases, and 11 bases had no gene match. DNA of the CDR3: TGTGCCAGCAGCCCCTATGGACAGGGAGACTCCCTCCACTTT. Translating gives CASSPYGQGDSLHF.

CDR3 coding DNA: TGTGCCAGCTCGGGGGGCACAGATACGCAGTATTTT. This translates into CASSGGTDTQYF. This rearrangement joins TRBV7-9 to TRBJ2-3; TRBD2 might be the D (6 bases). V was clipped by 8 bases and J by 1 base, with 7 bases between them. CDR3 length: 12 residues. The germline V gene has CDR1 SEHNR and CDR2 FQNEAQ (reference sequence).

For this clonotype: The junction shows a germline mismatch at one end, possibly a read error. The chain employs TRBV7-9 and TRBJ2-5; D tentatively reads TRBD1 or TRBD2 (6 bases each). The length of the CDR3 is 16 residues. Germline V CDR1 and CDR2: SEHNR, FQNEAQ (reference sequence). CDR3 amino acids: CASGLAPGGGGETQYF. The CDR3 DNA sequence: TGTGCCAGCGGCTTAGCCCCCGGGGGCGGAGGAGAGACCCAGTACTTC.

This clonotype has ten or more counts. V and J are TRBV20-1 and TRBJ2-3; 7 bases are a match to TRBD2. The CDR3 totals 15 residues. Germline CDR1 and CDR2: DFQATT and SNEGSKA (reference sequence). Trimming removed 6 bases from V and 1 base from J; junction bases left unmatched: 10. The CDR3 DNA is TGCAGTGCCTCAGTTTATGGGGGGGGCACAGATACGCAGTATTTT. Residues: CSASVYGGGTDTQYF.

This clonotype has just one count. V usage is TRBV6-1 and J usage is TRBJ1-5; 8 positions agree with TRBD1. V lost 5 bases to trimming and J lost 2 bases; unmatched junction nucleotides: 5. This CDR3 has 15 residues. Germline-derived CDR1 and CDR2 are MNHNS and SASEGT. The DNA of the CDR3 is TGTGCCAGCAGTAGCCAGGGGGCCGGCAATCAGCCCCAGCATTTT. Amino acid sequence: CASSSQGAGNQPQHF.

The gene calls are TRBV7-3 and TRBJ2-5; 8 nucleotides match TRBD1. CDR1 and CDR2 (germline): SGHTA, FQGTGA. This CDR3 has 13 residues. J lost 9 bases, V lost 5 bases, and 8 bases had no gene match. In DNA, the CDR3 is TGTGCCAGCAGCCGCGACAGGGGCGGGGCCCAGTACTTC. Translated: CASSRDRGGAQYF.

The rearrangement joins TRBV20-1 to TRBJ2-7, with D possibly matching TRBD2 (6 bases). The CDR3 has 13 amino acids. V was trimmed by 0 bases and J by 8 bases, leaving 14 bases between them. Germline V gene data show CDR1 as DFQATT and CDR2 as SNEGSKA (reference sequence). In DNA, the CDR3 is TGCAGTGCTAGAGACGTTCCGGGACTGCAGCAGTACTTC. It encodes CSARDVPGLQQYF.

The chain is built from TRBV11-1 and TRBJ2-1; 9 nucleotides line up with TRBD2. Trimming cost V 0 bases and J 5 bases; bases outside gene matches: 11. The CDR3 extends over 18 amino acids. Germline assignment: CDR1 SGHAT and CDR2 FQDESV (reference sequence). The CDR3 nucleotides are TGTGCCAGCAGCTTAGCGCGCTTACTAGCGGGCACCAACAATGAGCAGTTCTTC. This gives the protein CASSLARLLAGTNNEQFF.

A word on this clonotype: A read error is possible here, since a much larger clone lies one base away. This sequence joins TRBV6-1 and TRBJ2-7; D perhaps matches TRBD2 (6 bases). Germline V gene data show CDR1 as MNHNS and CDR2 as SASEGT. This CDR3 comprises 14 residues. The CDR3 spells CASREGGGSYGQYF. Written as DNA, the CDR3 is TGTGCCAGCAGGGAGGGCGGAGGCTCCTACGGGCAGTACTTC.

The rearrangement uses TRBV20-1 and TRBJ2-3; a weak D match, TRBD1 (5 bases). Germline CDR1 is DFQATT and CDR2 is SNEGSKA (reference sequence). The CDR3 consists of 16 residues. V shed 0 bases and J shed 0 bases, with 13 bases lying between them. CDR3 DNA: TGCAGTGCTAGAGATCATGGCAGGACAAGCACAGATACGCAGTATTTT. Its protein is CSARDHGRTSTDTQYF.

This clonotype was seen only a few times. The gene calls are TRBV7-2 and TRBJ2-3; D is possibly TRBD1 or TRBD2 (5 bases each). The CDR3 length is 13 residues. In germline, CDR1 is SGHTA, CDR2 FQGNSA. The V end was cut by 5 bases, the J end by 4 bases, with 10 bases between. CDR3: CASSMLGADTQYF. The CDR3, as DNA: TGTGCCAGCAGCATGTTGGGGGCAGATACGCAGTATTTT.

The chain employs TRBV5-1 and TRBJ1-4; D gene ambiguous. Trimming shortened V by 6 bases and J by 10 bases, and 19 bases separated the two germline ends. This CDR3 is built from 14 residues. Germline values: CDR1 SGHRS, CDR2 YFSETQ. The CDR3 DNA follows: TGCGCCAGCAACCCCGACAAGATGGATGTAAAACTGTTTTTT. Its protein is CASNPDKMDVKLFF.

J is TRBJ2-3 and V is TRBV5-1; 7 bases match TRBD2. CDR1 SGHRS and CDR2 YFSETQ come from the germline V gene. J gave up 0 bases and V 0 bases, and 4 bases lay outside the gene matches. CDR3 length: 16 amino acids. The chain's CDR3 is CASSLEAGRSTDTQYF. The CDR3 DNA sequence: TGCGCCAGCAGCTTGGAAGCGGGGAGGAGCACAGATACGCAGTATTTT.

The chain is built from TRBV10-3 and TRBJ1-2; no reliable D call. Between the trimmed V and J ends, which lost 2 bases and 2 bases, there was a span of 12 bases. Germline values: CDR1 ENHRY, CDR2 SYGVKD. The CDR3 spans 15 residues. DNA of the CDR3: TGTGCCATCAGTGAGGCGTCAGGCGTGAACTATGGCTACACCTTC. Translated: CAISEASGVNYGYTF.

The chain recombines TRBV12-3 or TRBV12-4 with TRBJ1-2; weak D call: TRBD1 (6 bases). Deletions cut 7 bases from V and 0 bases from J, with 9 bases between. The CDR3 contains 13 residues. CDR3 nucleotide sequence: TGTGCCAGCAACAGGGAAGCTAACTATGGCTACACCTTC. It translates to CASNREANYGYTF.

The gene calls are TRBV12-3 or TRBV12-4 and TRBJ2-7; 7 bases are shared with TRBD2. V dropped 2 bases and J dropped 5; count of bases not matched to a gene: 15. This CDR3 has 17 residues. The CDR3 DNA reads TGTGCCAGCAGTTTAAGGGCTCTGCCAGCGGGGATAGACGAGCAGTACTTC. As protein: CASSLRALPAGIDEQYF.

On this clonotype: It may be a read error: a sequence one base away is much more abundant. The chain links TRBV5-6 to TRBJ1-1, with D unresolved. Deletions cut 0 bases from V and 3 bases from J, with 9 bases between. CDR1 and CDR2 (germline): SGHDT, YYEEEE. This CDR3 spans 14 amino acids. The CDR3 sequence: CASSLERWDTEAFF. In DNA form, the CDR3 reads TGTGCCAGCAGCTTGGAGAGGTGGGACACTGAAGCTTTCTTT.